This TCR beta chain was recovered during a study of T cells and Merkel cell carcinoma outcomes. Study outcomes and limitations: Merkel cell carcinoma outcomes were reportedly predicted by repertoire and T-cell density.

With respect to this clone: Antigen specificity is unknown.

Trimming stripped 3 bases from V and 6 bases from J, with 8 bases between. The germline V gene has CDR1 MDHEN and CDR2 SYDVKM. The CDR3 has 12 residues. Sequenced by immunoSEQ multiplex PCR; TCRdb stores in-frame clones only, minus some. The table records under 25,000 clones, 82% of them present only once. The origin of this receptor is a human donor with Merkel cell carcinoma. Sequencing used tumor tissue from Merkel cell carcinoma. This chain connects TRBV28 to TRBJ1-1, with no clear D. The CDR3 region is CASSFWPSEAFF. Here the CDR3 DNA reads TGTGCCAGCAGTTTCTGGCCGTCTGAAGCTTTCTTT.